The TCR beta chain described here comes from a study of CD8+ T cells in alopecia areata. The study, taken as a whole, reports: Because one nonresponder was included, the link of baseline CD8+ expansion to response is considered uncertain. Mice showed TCR sharing more clearly than patients did, possibly owing to HLA.

Treatment indicated: oral pan-JAK inhibitor, 5-10 mg twice daily. This clone has only a few counts. Its antigen remains unknown. The sequencing template was cDNA reverse transcribed from extracted RNA. Libraries were prepared by immunoSEQ multiplex PCR; TCRdb keeps only in-frame clonotypes and omits some of them. The data show 200,000 to 250,000 clones, 50% to 70% seen once. The TCR sequence derives from a human donor with alopecia areata. The source was CD4+ T cells sorted from blood, collected at week 4, from a patient treated with tofacitinib.

The CDR3 is CASSPRTNVLTF. DNA for the CDR3: TGTGCCAGCTCACCACGGACCAACGTCCTGACTTTC. The chain uses TRBV18 and TRBJ2-6; no reliable D call. Per the germline V gene, CDR1 is KGHSH and CDR2 is LQKENI. The CDR3 spans 12 residues. Between the trimmed V and J ends, which lost 1 base and 8 bases, there was a span of 3 bases.